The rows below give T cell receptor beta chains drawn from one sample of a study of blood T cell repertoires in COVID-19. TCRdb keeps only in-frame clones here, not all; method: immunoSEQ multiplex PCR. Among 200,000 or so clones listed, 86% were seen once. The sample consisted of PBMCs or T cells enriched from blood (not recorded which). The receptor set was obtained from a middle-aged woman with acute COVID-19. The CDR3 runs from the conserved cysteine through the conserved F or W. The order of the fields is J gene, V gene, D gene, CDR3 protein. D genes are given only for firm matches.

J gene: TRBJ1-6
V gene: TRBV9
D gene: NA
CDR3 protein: CASSAEDSAPLHF

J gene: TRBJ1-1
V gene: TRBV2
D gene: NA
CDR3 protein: CASSEAREAFF

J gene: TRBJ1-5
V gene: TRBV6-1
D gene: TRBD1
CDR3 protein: CASSAASWTGDQPQHF

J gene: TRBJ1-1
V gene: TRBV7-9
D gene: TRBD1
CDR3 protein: CASTYIQGYTEAFF

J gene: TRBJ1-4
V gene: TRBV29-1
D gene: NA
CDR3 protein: CSARDAGGSEKLFF

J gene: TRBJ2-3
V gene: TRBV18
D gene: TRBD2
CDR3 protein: CASSPGSGGPTDTQYF

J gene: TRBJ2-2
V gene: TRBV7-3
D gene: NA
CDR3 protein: CASSPHGGTGELFF

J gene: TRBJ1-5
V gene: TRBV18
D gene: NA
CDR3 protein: CASSPDIAQPQHF

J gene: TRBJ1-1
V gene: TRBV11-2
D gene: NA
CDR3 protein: CASTRTFNSSTEAFF

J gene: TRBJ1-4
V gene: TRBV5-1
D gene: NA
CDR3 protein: CASSLDRTPTNEKLFF

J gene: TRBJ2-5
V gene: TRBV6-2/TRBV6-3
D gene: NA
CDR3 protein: CASSPEVQETQYF

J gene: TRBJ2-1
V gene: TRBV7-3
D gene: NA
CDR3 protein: CASSLTGGARDEQFF

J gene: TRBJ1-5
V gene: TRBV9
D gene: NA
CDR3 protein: CASSVDGAGAFYYSNQPQHF

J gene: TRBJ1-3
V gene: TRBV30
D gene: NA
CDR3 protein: CAWSLQSGNTIYF

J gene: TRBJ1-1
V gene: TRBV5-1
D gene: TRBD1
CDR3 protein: CASSFTGGAAEAFF